The 15 T cell receptor beta chains below come from one sample, sequenced in a study of CD8 T cells in ankylosing spondylitis. One entry per CDR3 protein results from TCRdb running MiXCR on the 5' RACE reads. The sample lists under 150,000 distinct CDR3 sequences; roughly 13% were seen once. The sequencing input was blood, either unsorted or a sorted T cell fraction (not recorded which). These receptors all come from a female donor with ankylosing spondylitis or in good health (not recorded which).

This clonotype was detected only a few times. J is TRBJ2-3 and V is TRBV5-1; D is perhaps TRBD2 (6 bases). This CDR3 region has 14 residues. V was clipped by 4 bases and J by 5 bases, with 14 bases between them. Germline V gene data show CDR1 as SGHRS and CDR2 as YFSETQ. The CDR3 protein is CASSPRGLLDTQYF. The CDR3 nucleotides are TGCGCCAGCAGCCCGCGGGGACTCTTAGATACGCAGTATTTT.

This chain uses TRBV29-1 with TRBJ2-1; TRBD2 might be the D (6 bases). The CDR3 spans 11 residues. V lost 4 bases to trimming and J lost 6 bases, with 7 bases between them. Germline V CDR1 and CDR2: SQVTM, ANQGSEA. The CDR3 DNA follows: TGCAGCGTTGGGAGGGGCAATGAGCAGTTCTTC. Translation: CSVGRGNEQFF.

This clonotype was recorded many times. V usage is TRBV6-5 and J usage is TRBJ1-1; D unresolved. The CDR3 spans 11 residues. V was trimmed by 6 bases and J by 5 bases, leaving 7 bases between them. Germline CDR1 is MNHEY and CDR2 is SVGAGI. CDR3 nucleotide sequence: TGTGCCAGCAGCCGCGAGACTGAAGCTTTCTTT. Its protein product is CASSRETEAFF.

This clonotype was picked up a small number of times. The chain links TRBV7-9 to TRBJ1-4, with TRBD1 identical over 8 bases. Trimming took 4 bases from V and 8 from J; bases not matched to a gene: 0. This CDR3 has 12 amino acids. CDR1 and CDR2 from the germline V gene are SEHNR and FQNEAQ (reference sequence). The CDR3, as DNA: TGTGCCAGCAGCTGGACAGGGGAAAAACTGTTTTTT. Its protein product is CASSWTGEKLFF. The full variable domain, with the rest looked up from reference TRBV7-9 and TRBJ1-4, is DTGVSQNPRHKITKRGQNVTFRCDPISEHNRLYWYRQTLGQGPEFLTYFQNEAQLEKSRLLSDRFSAERPKGSFSTLEIQRTEQGDSAMYLCASSWTGEKLFFGSGTQLSVL.

Many counts were recorded for this clonotype. The J gene is TRBJ1-5, the V gene TRBV12-3 or TRBV12-4; no clear D. V dropped 5 bases and J dropped 1 base, with 9 bases sitting between them. The CDR3 is 14 residues long. Here the CDR3 reads CASSLDRSNQPQHF. The CDR3 nucleotides read TGTGCCAGCAGTCTAGACCGAAGCAATCAGCCCCAGCATTTT.

This clonotype came up many times. This sequence joins TRBV28 and TRBJ2-7, with D perhaps matching TRBD1 or TRBD2 (5 bases each). Germline V CDR1 and CDR2: MDHEN, SYDVKM. V lost 8 bases and J lost 3, with 11 bases in between. This CDR3 has 12 residues. In DNA form, the CDR3 reads TGTGCCAGCGGGGACCGTTTCTACGAGCAGTACTTC. This gives the protein CASGDRFYEQYF. Full variable domain (rest looked up from reference TRBV28 and TRBJ2-7): DVKVTQSSRYLVKRTGEKVFLECVQDMDHENMFWYRQDPGLGLRLIYFSYDVKMKEKGDIPEGYSVSREKKERFSLILESASTNQTSMYLCASGDRFYEQYFGPGTRLTVT.

V gene TRBV5-1 combines with J gene TRBJ2-5, with TRBD2 identical over 15 bases. Trimming removed 3 bases from V and 1 base from J; junction bases left unmatched: 4. Germline values: CDR1 SGHRS, CDR2 YFSETQ. The CDR3 covers 17 residues. The CDR3 region is CASSSGLAGGIQETQYF. The CDR3 DNA reads TGCGCCAGCAGCTCGGGACTAGCGGGGGGAATCCAAGAGACCCAGTACTTC.

This clonotype was seen at least ten times. The chain is built from TRBV20-1 and TRBJ2-4, with TRBD1 identical over 7 bases. The junction had 6 bases not matched to a gene; V was cut back by 1 base and J by 9 bases. CDR1 DFQATT and CDR2 SNEGSKA come from the germline V gene (reference sequence). The CDR3 is 13 amino acids. This CDR3 reads CSARVDRTGIQYF. The CDR3 DNA is TGCAGTGCTAGAGTCGACCGGACAGGCATTCAGTACTTC.

CDR3 residues: CAGAADAYGYTF. The CDR3 DNA follows: TGTGCCGGGGCCGCGGACGCATATGGCTACACCTTC. The chain recombines TRBV2 with TRBJ1-2; TRBD1 might be the D (5 bases). The CDR3 sequence is 12 residues long. Germline loops: CDR1 SNHLY, CDR2 FYNNEI. The germline V and J ends were trimmed by 11 bases and 5 bases, with 15 bases remaining between them. Full variable domain (remainder filled in from reference TRBV2 and TRBJ1-2): EPEVTQTPSHQVTQMGQEVILRCVPISNHLYFYWYRQILGQKVEFLVSFYNNEISEKSEIFDDQFSVERPDGSNFTLKIRSTKLEDSAMYFCAGAADAYGYTFGSGTRLTVV.

The chain is built from TRBV7-2 and TRBJ2-3, with D possibly TRBD2 on 6 matching bases. The CDR3 has 12 residues. Germline CDR1 and CDR2: SGHTA and FQGNSA. With 4 bases removed from V and 14 bases from J, the gap between germline ends came to 16 bases. CDR3 loop: CASSSDLGGGYF. In nucleotides, the CDR3 is TGTGCCAGCAGCTCCGATCTGGGGGGTGGGTATTTT.

This chain links TRBV20-1 with TRBJ2-7; 9 positions agree with TRBD2. Germline loops: CDR1 DFQATT, CDR2 SNEGSKA (reference sequence). The junction had 16 bases not matched to a gene; V was cut back by 1 base and J by 6 bases. The CDR3 loop spans 17 amino acids. The CDR3: CSARALAGGPMPLEQYF. CDR3 DNA sequence: TGCAGTGCTAGAGCACTAGCGGGTGGCCCCATGCCGCTCGAGCAGTACTTC.

The J gene is TRBJ2-4, the V gene TRBV11-2, with D tentatively TRBD1 (5 bases). The germline V and J ends were trimmed by 5 bases and 3 bases, with 8 bases remaining between them. Per germline, CDR1 SGHAT and CDR2 FQNNGV. This CDR3 is 13 amino acids long. Written as DNA, the CDR3 is TGTGCCAGCAGCGTTACAGGCAAAAACATTCAGTACTTC. Its protein is CASSVTGKNIQYF.

This clonotype was counted only a few times. The V gene is TRBV7-6, the J gene TRBJ2-2; no firm D call. Germline CDR1 is SGHVS and CDR2 is FNYEAQ. The CDR3 runs 16 residues. The V and J ends lost 5 bases and 1 base respectively, with 14 bases between them. The CDR3 coding sequence is TGTGCCAGCAGCCTTCGCCCAGGAGAGAACACCGGGGAGCTGTTTTTT. As protein: CASSLRPGENTGELFF.

This clonotype was detected a few times. The rearrangement links TRBV5-1 to TRBJ2-2; D perhaps matches TRBD1 (5 bases). Germline V CDR1 and CDR2: SGHRS, YFSETQ. Trimming left V 5 bases short and J 0 bases short, with 8 bases between. The CDR3 covers 14 residues. The CDR3 coding sequence is TGCGCCAGCAGGACAGACTCGAACACCGGGGAGCTGTTTTTT. Translation gives CASRTDSNTGELFF.

This clonotype was counted a few times. The genes are TRBV28 and TRBJ2-7; D is perhaps TRBD1 (5 bases). The CDR3 is made up of 15 amino acids. Germline values: CDR1 MDHEN, CDR2 SYDVKM. Trimming removed 7 bases from V and 1 base from J, with 17 bases in between. CDR3 residues: CASNAQGGRSYEQYF. Written as DNA, the CDR3 is TGTGCCAGCAACGCTCAGGGCGGAAGATCCTACGAGCAGTACTTC.